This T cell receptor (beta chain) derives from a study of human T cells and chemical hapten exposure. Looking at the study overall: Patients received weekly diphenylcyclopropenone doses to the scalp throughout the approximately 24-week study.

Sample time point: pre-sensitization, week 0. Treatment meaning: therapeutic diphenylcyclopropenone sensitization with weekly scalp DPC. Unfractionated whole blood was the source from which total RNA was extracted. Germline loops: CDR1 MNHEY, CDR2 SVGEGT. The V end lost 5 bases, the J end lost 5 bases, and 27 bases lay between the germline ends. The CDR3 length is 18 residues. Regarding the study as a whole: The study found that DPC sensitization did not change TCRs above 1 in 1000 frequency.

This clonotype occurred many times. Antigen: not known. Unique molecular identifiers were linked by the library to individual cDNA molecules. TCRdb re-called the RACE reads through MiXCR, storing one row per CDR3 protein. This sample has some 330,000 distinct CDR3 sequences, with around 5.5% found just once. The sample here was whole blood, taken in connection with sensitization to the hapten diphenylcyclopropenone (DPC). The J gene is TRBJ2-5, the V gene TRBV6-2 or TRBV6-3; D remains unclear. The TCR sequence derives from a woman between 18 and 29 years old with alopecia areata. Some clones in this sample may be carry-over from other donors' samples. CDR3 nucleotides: TGTGCCAGCAGTCTTCTAGACCCTAAGAACCCCGCCAAGGAGACCCAGTACTTC. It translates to CASSLLDPKNPAKETQYF.